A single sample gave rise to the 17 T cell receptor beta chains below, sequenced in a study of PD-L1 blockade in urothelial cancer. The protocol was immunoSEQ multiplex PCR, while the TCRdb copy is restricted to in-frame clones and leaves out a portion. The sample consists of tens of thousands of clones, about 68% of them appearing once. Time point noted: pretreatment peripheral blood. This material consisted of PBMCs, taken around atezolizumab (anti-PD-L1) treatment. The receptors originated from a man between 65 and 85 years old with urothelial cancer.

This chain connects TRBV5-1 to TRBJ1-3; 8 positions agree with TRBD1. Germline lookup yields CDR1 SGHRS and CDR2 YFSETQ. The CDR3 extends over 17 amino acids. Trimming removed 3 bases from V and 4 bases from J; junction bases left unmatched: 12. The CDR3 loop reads CASSSGQGQRGGNTIYF. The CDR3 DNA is TGCGCCAGCAGCTCCGGACAGGGTCAAAGGGGGGGAAACACCATATATTTT.

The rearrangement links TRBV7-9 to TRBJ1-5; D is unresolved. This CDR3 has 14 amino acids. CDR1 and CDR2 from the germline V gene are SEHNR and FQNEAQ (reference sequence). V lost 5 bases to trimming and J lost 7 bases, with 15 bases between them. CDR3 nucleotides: TGTGCCAGCAGCCCCTCAGGTGGTGGGCAGCCCCAGCATTTT. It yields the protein CASSPSGGGQPQHF.

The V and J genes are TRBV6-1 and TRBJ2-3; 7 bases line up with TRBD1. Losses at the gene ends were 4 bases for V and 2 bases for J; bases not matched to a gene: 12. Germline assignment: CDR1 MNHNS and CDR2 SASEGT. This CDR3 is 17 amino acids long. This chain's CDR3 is CASSGEAGGRATDTQYF. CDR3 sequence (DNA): TGTGCCAGCAGTGGAGAGGCAGGGGGAAGGGCCACAGATACGCAGTATTTT.

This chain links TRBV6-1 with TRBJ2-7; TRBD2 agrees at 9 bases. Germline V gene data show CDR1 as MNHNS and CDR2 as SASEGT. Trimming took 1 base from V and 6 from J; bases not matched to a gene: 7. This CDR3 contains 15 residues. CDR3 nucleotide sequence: TGTGCCAGCAGTGAAGGAGGGACTAGCAGGGCCGAGCAGTACTTC. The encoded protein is CASSEGGTSRAEQYF.

The CDR3 loop is CASSPRQGMADTQYF. The CDR3 nucleotides read TGTGCCAGCAGCCCTCGACAGGGAATGGCAGATACGCAGTATTTT. The chain has TRBV7-2 and TRBJ2-3; 7 bases match TRBD1. Trimming at V came to 5 bases and at J to 4 bases, leaving 9 bases not matched to a gene. The CDR3 is 15 amino acids. CDR1 and CDR2 (germline): SGHTA, FQGNSA. Variable domain in full (rest from reference TRBV7-2 and TRBJ2-3): GAGVSQSPSNKVTEKGKDVELRCDPISGHTALYWYRQSLGQGLEFLIYFQGNSAPDKSGLPSDRFSAERTGGSVSTLTIQRTQQEDSAVYLCASSPRQGMADTQYFGPGTRLTVL.

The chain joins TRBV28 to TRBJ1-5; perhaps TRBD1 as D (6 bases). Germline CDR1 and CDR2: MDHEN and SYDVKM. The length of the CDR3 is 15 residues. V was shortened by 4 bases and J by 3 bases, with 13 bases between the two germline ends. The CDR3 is CASSSRGQTNQPQHF. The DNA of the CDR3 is TGTGCCAGCAGTTCCCGCGGACAGACCAATCAGCCCCAGCATTTT.

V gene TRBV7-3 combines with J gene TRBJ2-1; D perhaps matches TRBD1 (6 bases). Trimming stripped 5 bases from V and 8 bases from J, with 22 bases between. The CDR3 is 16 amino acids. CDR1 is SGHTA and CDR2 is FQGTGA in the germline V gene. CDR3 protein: CASSPRGGTGRDEQFF. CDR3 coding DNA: TGTGCCAGCAGCCCTCGAGGGGGAACGGGGCGAGATGAGCAGTTCTTC.

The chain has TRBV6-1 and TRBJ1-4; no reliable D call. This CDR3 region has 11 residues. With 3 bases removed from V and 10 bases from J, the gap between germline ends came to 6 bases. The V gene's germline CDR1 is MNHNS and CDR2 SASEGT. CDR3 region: CASSETGKLFF. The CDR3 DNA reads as TGTGCCAGCAGTGAGACTGGAAAACTGTTTTTT.

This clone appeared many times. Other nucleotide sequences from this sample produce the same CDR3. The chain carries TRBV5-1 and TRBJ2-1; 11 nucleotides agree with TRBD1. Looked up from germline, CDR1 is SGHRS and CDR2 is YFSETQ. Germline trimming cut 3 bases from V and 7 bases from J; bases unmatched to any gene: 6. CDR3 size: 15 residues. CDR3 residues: CASSSGQGARNEQFF. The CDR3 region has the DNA TGCGCCAGCAGCTCCGGACAGGGGGCTCGGAATGAGCAGTTCTTC.

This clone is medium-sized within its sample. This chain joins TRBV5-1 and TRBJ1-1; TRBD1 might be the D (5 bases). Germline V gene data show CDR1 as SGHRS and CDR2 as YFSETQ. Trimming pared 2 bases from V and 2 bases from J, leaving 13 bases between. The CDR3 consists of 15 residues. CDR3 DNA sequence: TGCGCCAGCAGCTTATTAGGGGATATAAACACTGAAGCTTTCTTT. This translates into CASSLLGDINTEAFF.

The CDR3: CASSLGQGDGETQYF. As DNA, the CDR3 is TGCGCCAGCAGCTTGGGGCAGGGGGACGGAGAGACCCAGTACTTC. The chain employs TRBV5-1 and TRBJ2-5; 7 bases align to TRBD1. Trimming took 0 bases from V and 4 from J; bases not matched to a gene: 6. The CDR3 runs to 15 residues. CDR1 is SGHRS and CDR2 is YFSETQ in the germline V gene.

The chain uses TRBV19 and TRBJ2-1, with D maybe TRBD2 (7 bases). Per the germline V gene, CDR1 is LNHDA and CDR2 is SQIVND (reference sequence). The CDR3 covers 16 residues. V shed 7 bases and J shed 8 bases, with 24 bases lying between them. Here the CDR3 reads CASTTGTKGGRDEQFF. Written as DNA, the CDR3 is TGTGCCAGTACTACAGGGACCAAGGGGGGGAGGGATGAGCAGTTCTTC.

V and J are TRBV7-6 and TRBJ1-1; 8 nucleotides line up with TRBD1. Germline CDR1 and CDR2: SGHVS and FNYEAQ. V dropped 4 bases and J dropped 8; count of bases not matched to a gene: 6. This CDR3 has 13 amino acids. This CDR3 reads CASSSGQGVEAFF. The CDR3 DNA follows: TGTGCCAGCAGCTCCGGACAGGGCGTAGAAGCTTTCTTT.

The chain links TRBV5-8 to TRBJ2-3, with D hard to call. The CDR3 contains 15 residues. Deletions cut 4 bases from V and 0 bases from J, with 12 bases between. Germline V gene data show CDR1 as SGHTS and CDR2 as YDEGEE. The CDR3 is CASSRGGHSTDTQYF. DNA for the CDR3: TGTGCCAGCAGCCGCGGCGGCCATAGCACAGATACGCAGTATTTT.

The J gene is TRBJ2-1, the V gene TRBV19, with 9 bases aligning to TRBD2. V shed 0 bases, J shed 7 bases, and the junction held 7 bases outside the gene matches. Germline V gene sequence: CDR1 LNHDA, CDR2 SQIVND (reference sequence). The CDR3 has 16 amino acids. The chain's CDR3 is CASSIDLGSGRNEQFF. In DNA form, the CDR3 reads TGTGCCAGTAGTATAGATCTGGGTAGCGGGAGAAATGAGCAGTTCTTC.

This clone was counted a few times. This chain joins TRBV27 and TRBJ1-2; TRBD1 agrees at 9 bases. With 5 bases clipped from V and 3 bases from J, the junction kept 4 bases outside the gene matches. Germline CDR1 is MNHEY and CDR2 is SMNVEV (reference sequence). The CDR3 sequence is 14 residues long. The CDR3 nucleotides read TGTGCCAGCAGTCCTGGACAGGGGCACTATGGCTACACCTTC. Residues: CASSPGQGHYGYTF.

The CDR3 DNA is TGTGCCAGCAGCTTAGGTCCCCAATTAGCCTATGGCTACACCTTC. As protein: CASSLGPQLAYGYTF. J is TRBJ1-2 and V is TRBV7-9; D is unclear. Germline V gives CDR1 SEHNR, CDR2 FQNEAQ (reference sequence). V was clipped by 1 base and J by 4 bases, with 13 bases between them. The CDR3 runs 15 residues. Full variable domain (rest looked up from reference TRBV7-9 and TRBJ1-2): DTGVSQNPRHKITKRGQNVTFRCDPISEHNRLYWYRQTLGQGPEFLTYFQNEAQLEKSRLLSDRFSAERPKGSFSTLEIQRTEQGDSAMYLCASSLGPQLAYGYTFGSGTRLTVV.